This is a list of T cell receptor beta chains from one sample in a study of blood T cell repertoires in COVID-19. Assay used: immunoSEQ multiplex PCR; TCRdb lists only in-frame clones, some missing. The profile shows about 95,000 clones, 70% to 90% of them singletons. Sequenced: peripheral blood. The receptors derive from a man in his fifties or sixties with COVID-19, enrolled during active disease. Both conserved end residues are part of each CDR3. The D gene is left open where the match is weak. The size of a clone is reported for some rows only, either as once, few or many, or as a class for expanded clones.

J | D | size | V | DNA | CDR3
TRBJ1-1 | - | - | TRBV5-1 | TGCGCCAGCAGCCCGCCCGGCGGATCCACTGAAGCTTTCTTT | CASSPPGGSTEAFF
TRBJ1-6 | - | once | TRBV27 | TGTGCCAGCAGTCCCTCAGCGGGTTCACCCCTCCACTTT | CASSPSAGSPLHF
TRBJ1-2 | TRBD1 | - | TRBV5-1 | TGCGCCAGCAGCTTGGACGGGGACAGGGTGGTCTATGGCTACACCTTC | CASSLDGDRVVYGYTF
TRBJ2-5 | - | - | TRBV3-1/TRBV3-2 | TGTGCCAGCAGCCAAGACACCTTTGGGGGCATTCAAGAGACCCAGTACTTC | CASSQDTFGGIQETQYF
TRBJ1-1 | - | - | TRBV15 | TGTGCCACCAGCAGAGAAGCAGGGATTAACACTGAAGCTTTCTTT | CATSREAGINTEAFF
TRBJ1-1 | TRBD1 | - | TRBV27 | TGTGCCAGCAGTCCAGACAGGGTAGTCATAGCTGAAGCTTTCTTT | CASSPDRVVIAEAFF
TRBJ2-5 | - | - | TRBV11-3 | TGTGCCAGCAGCTTAGAAAGGCAGGGACAAGGAGGGACCCAGTACTTC | CASSLERQGQGGTQYF
TRBJ1-6 | - | - | TRBV7-3 | TGTGCCAGCAGCTTAGGGCCCCCGGGATCACCCCTCCACTTT | CASSLGPPGSPLHF
TRBJ2-7 | TRBD1 | - | TRBV3-1/TRBV3-2 | TGTGCCAGCAGCCAAGATTGGCAGGGGGCCACCTACGAGCAGTACTTC | CASSQDWQGATYEQYF
TRBJ1-5 | - | - | TRBV5-8 | TGTGCCAGCAGCCTAGGAGCGAGCAATCAGCCCCAGCATTTT | CASSLGASNQPQHF
TRBJ2-2 | TRBD1 | - | TRBV6-5 | TGTGCCAGCAGTTGGACAGGGGGGAACACCGGGGAGCTGTTTTTT | CASSWTGGNTGELFF
TRBJ1-6 | TRBD1 | - | TRBV3-1/TRBV3-2 | TGTGCCAGCAGTCGGGACAGGGTGAATTCACCCCTCCACTTT | CASSRDRVNSPLHF
TRBJ1-1 | TRBD1 | - | TRBV29-1 | TGCAGCGTTGTGGGACAGGGTGTTGAAGCTTTCTTT | CSVVGQGVEAFF
TRBJ1-1 | TRBD1 | - | TRBV19 | TGTGCCAGTAGTGGGACAGTTACGAACACTGAAGCTTTCTTT | CASSGTVTNTEAFF
TRBJ1-5 | - | - | TRBV6-5 | TGTGCCAGCAGGGGGACAAGTTCAGGGCCCCAGCATTTT | CASRGTSSGPQHF
TRBJ2-7 | TRBD1 | - | TRBV27 | TGTGCCAGCAGTTTCGGGACAGGTCGCTCCTACGAGCAGTACTTC | CASSFGTGRSYEQYF
TRBJ2-2 | - | - | TRBV6-6 | TGTGCCAGCACCGGACAGCAGAACACCGGGGAGCTGTTTTTT | CASTGQQNTGELFF
TRBJ2-3 | - | - | TRBV7-3 | TGTGCCAGCAGCTTAACGGGGGCAGGCACAGATACGCAGTATTTT | CASSLTGAGTDTQYF
TRBJ2-1 | TRBD2 | - | TRBV19 | TGTGCCAGTAGTGTGACTAGCGGGGGGGCTCGGAATGAGCAGTTCTTC | CASSVTSGGARNEQFF
TRBJ1-5 | TRBD1 | - | TRBV6-1 | TGTGCCAGCAGTGAAATTCGGACAGGTAATAGCAATCAGCCCCAGCATTTT | CASSEIRTGNSNQPQHF
TRBJ2-3 | - | - | TRBV3-1/TRBV3-2 | TGTGCCAGCAGCCAAGATAGGGGCCTAACAGATACGCAGTATTTT | CASSQDRGLTDTQYF
TRBJ1-2 | TRBD1 | - | TRBV9 | TGTGCCAGCAGCGTAGAGCCCGACGCCGGGACAGGGAGTTTCGGCTACACCTTC | CASSVEPDAGTGSFGYTF
TRBJ2-4 | TRBD1 | - | TRBV6-1 | TGTGCCAGCAGTGACAGGACAGGGGGCATCAAAAACATTCAGTACTTC | CASSDRTGGIKNIQYF
TRBJ2-1 | - | - | TRBV19 | TGTGCCAGTAGTTTCCGTCATGAGAACTACAATGAGCAGTTCTTC | CASSFRHENYNEQFF
TRBJ1-2 | - | - | TRBV6-5 | TGTGCCAGCAGTTACAAATCGGGCTATGGCTACACCTTC | CASSYKSGYGYTF
TRBJ1-5 | TRBD1 | - | TRBV3-1/TRBV3-2 | TGTGCCAGCAGCCGAGGACAGGGGGGGCAGCCCCAGCATTTT | CASSRGQGGQPQHF
TRBJ2-2 | - | - | TRBV5-1 | TGCGCCAGCAGCTTGGCAGTAGTTAGCTCCGGGGAGCTGTTTTTT | CASSLAVVSSGELFF
TRBJ2-6 | TRBD1 | - | TRBV18 | TGTGCCAGCTCACCACAACAGGGGGCGCCCGGGGCCAACGTCCTGACTTTC | CASSPQQGAPGANVLTF
TRBJ2-1 | TRBD1 | - | TRBV24-1 | TGTGCCACCAGTGAGATCGGGACAGGTGACTACAATGAGCAGTTCTTC | CATSEIGTGDYNEQFF
TRBJ2-6 | - | once | TRBV4-2 | TGTGCCAGCAGCCAAGTTCTAGGGGCTGGGGCCAACGTCCTGACTTTC | CASSQVLGAGANVLTF
TRBJ1-1 | TRBD1 | - | TRBV9 | TGTGCCAGCAGCGTGACAGGGATGAGCACTGAAGCTTTCTTT | CASSVTGMSTEAFF
TRBJ1-2 | - | medium-sized | TRBV29-1 | TGCAGCGTTCTTCCACCTACGCGGTCGAATGATGGCTACACCTTC | CSVLPPTRSNDGYTF
TRBJ2-7 | - | - | TRBV15 | TGTGCCACCAGCAGATCGAAATGGACATCACGTAGCCACGAGCAGTACTTC | CATSRSKWTSRSHEQYF
TRBJ2-1 | TRBD2 | - | TRBV29-1 | TGCAGCCTTAGCGGGGGACCGAGCTCCTACAATGAGCAGTTCTTC | CSLSGGPSSYNEQFF
TRBJ2-4 | TRBD2 | - | TRBV19 | TGTGCCAGTAGTATAGAGAAGCGGGGGGGAGCCAAAAACATTCAGTACTTC | CASSIEKRGGAKNIQYF
TRBJ2-1 | - | - | TRBV11-2 | TGTGCCAGCAGCTCCCCCCATAGGGGACAAGGTAGTGAGCAGTTCTTC | CASSSPHRGQGSEQFF
TRBJ1-5 | - | - | TRBV12-3/TRBV12-4 | TGTGCCAGCGGGTCCTCCGGCGGTCAGCCCCAGCATTTT | CASGSSGGQPQHF
TRBJ1-1 | TRBD1 | few | TRBV28 | TGTGCCAGCAGTTCCTTGACAGGGCCGGAAGCTTTCTTT | CASSSLTGPEAFF
TRBJ2-3 | - | - | TRBV11-3 | TGTGCCAGCAGCCTGGGTGCTCCGCGGGGGCGCAAGAGGGCAGATACGCAGTATTTT | CASSLGAPRGRKRADTQYF
TRBJ1-3 | TRBD1 | - | TRBV4-1 | TGCGCCAGCAGACTAGACAGGGGAGACACCATATATTTT | CASRLDRGDTIYF
TRBJ2-7 | - | few | TRBV18 | TGTGCCAGCTCATCCACAGGTTCCTACGAGCAGTACTTC | CASSSTGSYEQYF
TRBJ1-1 | - | - | TRBV5-4 | TGTGCCAGCAGGCAAGCAGGGTCGAACACTGAAGCTTTCTTT | CASRQAGSNTEAFF
TRBJ1-2 | TRBD1 | - | TRBV5-4 | TGTGCCAGCAGCCCAACCCGGGACAGGGTTGGCCATGGCTACACCTTC | CASSPTRDRVGHGYTF
TRBJ1-1 | TRBD1 | - | TRBV18 | TGTGCCAGCTCGACTACAGGGGACACTGAAGCTTTCTTT | CASSTTGDTEAFF
TRBJ1-1 | - | - | TRBV6-6 | TGTGCCAGCGCCCGAAAATGGGGCTCTGAAGCTTTCTTT | CASARKWGSEAFF
TRBJ1-1 | - | - | TRBV9 | TGTGCCAGCAGCGTAGTTTTAGGGTCAGGGAAGGTCACTGAAGCTTTCTTT | CASSVVLGSGKVTEAFF
TRBJ1-1 | - | few | TRBV21-1 | TGTGCCAGCAGCAAAGGTCAGGGGACTGAAGCTTTCTTT | CASSKGQGTEAFF
TRBJ2-5 | TRBD1 | - | TRBV11-2 | TGTGCCAGCAGCTTCCAGAGGGGGCCTTGGGAGACCCAGTACTTC | CASSFQRGPWETQYF
TRBJ1-3 | TRBD1 | - | TRBV9 | TGTGCCAGCAGTAAAACCGGGACAGGGGCCGGAAACACCATATATTTT | CASSKTGTGAGNTIYF
TRBJ1-1 | TRBD1 | - | TRBV5-1 | TGCGCCAGCAGCATAGGACAGGGGGCGCCCGACACTGAAGCTTTCTTT | CASSIGQGAPDTEAFF
TRBJ1-1 | TRBD1 | - | TRBV29-1 | TGCAGCGCTGAAGGACAGGGATACACTGAAGCTTTCTTT | CSAEGQGYTEAFF
TRBJ1-1 | - | - | TRBV12-1 | TGTGCCAGCAGCTTTGGGGTGGACAGGCATGCCCTGATGAACACTGAAGCTTTCTTT | CASSFGVDRHALMNTEAFF
TRBJ2-1 | TRBD2 | - | TRBV7-2 | TGTGCCAGCAGCTTATCGAGACTAGCGGGGGGAGCCAATGAGCAGTTCTTC | CASSLSRLAGGANEQFF